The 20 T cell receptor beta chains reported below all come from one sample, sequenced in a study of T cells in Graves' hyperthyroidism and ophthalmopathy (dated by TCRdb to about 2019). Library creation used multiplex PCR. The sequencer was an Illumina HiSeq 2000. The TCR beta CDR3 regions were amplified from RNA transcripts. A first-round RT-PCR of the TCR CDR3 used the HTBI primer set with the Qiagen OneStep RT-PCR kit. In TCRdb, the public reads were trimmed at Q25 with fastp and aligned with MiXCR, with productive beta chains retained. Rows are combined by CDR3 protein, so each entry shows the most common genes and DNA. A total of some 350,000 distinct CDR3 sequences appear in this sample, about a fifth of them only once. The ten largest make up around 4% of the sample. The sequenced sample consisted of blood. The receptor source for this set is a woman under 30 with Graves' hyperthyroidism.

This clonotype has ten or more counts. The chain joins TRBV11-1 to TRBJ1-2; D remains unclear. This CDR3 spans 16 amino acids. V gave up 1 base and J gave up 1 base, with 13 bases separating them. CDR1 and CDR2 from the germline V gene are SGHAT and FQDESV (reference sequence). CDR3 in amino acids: CASSLGVAAINYGYTF. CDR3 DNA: TGTGCCAGCAGCTTAGGCGTTGCAGCGATTAACTATGGCTACACCTTC.

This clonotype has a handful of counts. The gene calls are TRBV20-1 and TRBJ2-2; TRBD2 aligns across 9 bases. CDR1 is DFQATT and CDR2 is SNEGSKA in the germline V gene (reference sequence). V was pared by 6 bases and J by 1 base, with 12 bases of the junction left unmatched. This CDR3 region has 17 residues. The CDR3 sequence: CSARKGLAGENTGELFF. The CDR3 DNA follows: TGCAGTGCCCGCAAGGGGTTAGCGGGGGAGAACACCGGGGAGCTGTTTTTT.

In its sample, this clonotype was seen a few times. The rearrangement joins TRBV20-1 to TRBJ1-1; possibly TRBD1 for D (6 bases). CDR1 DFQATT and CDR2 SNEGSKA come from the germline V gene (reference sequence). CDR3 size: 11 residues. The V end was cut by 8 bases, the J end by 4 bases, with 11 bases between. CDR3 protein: CSSDRITEAFF. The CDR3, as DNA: TGCAGTAGTGACAGGATCACTGAAGCTTTCTTT.

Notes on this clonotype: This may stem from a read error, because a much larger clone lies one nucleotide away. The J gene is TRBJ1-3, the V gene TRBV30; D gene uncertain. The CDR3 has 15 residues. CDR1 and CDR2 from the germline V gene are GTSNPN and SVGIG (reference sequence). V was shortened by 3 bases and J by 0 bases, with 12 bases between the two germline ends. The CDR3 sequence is CAWRDERTSGNTIYF. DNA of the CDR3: TGTGCCTGGAGGGACGAAAGGACCTCTGGAAACACCATATATTTT. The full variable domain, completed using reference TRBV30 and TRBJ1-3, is SQTIHQWPATLVQPVGSPLSLECTVEGTSNPNLYWYRQAAGRGLQLLFYSVGIGQISSEVPQNLSASRPQDRQFILSSKKLLLSDSGFYLCAWRDERTSGNTIYFGEGSWLTVV.

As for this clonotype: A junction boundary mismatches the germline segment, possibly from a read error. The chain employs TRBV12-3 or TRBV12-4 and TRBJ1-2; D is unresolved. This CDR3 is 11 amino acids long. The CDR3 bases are TGTGCCAGCAGCTTAGGACTTGGCTACACCTTC. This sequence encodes CASSLGLGYTF.

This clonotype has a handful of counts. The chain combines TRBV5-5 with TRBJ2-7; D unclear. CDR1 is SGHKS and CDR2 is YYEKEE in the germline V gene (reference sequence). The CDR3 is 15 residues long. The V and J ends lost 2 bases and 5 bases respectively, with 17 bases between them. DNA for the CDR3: TGTGCCAGCAGCTTCCAGCCCCTCCGGCCGGACGAGCAGTACTTC. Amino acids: CASSFQPLRPDEQYF. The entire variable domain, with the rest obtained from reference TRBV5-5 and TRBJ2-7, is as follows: DAGVTQSPTHLIKTRGQQVTLRCSPISGHKSVSWYQQVLGQGPQFIFQYYEKEERGRGNFPDRFSARQFPNYSSELNVNALLLGDSALYLCASSFQPLRPDEQYFGPGTRLTVT.

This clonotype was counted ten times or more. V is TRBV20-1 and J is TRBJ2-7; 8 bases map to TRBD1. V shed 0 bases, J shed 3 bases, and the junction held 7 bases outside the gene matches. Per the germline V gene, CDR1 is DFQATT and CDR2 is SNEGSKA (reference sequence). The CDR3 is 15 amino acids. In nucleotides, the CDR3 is TGCAGTGCTAGAGATCTGGCAGGGGGCCTCTACGAGCAGTACTTC. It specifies CSARDLAGGLYEQYF.

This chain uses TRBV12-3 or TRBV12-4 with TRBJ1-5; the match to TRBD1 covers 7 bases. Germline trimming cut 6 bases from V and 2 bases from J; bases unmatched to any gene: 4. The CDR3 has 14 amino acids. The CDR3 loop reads CASRSGGGNQPQHF. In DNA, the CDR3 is TGTGCCAGCAGGTCAGGGGGTGGCAATCAGCCCCAGCATTTT.

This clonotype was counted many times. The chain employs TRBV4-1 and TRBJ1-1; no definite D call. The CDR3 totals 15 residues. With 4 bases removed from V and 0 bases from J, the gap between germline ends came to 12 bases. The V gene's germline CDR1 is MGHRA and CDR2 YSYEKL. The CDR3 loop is CASSPGGRMNTEAFF. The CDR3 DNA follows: TGCGCCAGCAGCCCAGGAGGTAGGATGAACACTGAAGCTTTCTTT.

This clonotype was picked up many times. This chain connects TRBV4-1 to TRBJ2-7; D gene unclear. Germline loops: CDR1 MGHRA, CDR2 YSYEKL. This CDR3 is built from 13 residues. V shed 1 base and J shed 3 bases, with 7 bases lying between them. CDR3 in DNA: TGCGCCAGCAGCCAAGTTCCGGACTACGAGCAGTACTTC. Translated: CASSQVPDYEQYF.

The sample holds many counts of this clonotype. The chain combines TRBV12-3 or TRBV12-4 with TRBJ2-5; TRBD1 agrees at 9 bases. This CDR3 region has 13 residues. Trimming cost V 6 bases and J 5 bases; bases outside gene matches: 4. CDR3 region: CASRRTGDETQYF. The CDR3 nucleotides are TGTGCCAGCAGGAGGACAGGGGATGAGACCCAGTACTTC.

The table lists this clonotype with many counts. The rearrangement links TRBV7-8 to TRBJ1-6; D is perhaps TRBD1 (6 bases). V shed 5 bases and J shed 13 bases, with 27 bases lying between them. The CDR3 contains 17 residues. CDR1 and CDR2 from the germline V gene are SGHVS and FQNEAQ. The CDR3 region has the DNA TGTGCCAGCAGCCCAAGACTACAGGGCCCACTCGCGCCCCCCCTCCACTTT. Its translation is CASSPRLQGPLAPPLHF.

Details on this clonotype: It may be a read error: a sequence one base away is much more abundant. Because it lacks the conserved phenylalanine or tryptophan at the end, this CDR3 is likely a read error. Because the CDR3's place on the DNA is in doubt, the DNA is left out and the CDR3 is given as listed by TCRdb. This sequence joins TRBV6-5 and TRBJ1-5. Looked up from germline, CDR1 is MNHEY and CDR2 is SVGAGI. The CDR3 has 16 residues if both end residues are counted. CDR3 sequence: CASSYAAAGGGQPQQL.

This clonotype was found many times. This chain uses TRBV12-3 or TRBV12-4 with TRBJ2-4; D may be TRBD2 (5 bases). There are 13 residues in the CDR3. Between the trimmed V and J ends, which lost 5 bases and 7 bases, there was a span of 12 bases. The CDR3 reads CASSPGSTNIQYF. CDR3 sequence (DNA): TGTGCCAGCAGTCCGGGATCCACTAACATTCAGTACTTC.

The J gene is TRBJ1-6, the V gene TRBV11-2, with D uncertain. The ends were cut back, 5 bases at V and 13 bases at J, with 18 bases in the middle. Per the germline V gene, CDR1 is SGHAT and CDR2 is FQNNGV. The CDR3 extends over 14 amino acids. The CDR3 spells CASSGVRIGSPLHF. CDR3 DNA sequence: TGTGCCAGCAGCGGTGTCCGCATTGGGTCCCCCCTCCACTTT.

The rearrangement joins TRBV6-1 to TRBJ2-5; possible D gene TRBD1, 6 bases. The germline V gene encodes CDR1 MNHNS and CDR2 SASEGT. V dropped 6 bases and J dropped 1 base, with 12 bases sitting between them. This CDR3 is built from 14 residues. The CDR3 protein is CASSAQGTQETQYF. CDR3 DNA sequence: TGTGCCAGCAGCGCACAGGGCACCCAAGAGACCCAGTACTTC.

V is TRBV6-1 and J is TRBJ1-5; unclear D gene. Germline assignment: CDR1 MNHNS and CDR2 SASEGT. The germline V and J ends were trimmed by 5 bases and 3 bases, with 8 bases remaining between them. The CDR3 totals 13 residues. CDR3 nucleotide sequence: TGTGCCAGCAGTAAGGATTACAATCAGCCCCAGCATTTT. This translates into CASSKDYNQPQHF.

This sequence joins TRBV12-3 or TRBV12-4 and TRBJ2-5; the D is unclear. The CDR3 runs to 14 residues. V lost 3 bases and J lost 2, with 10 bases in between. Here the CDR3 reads CASSFLGRQETQYF. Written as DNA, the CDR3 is TGTGCCAGCAGTTTTCTTGGACGGCAAGAGACCCAGTACTTC.

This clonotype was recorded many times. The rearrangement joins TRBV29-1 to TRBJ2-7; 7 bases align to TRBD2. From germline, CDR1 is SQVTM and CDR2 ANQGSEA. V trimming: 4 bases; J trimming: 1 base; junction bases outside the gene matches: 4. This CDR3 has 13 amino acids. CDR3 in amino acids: CSVGEGPSYEQYF. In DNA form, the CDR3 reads TGCAGCGTTGGGGAGGGGCCTTCCTACGAGCAGTACTTC.

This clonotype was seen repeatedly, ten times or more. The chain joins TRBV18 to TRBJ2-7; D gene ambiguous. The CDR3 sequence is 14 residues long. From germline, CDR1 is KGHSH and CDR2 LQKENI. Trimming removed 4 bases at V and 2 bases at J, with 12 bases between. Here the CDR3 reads CASSLDMGAYEQYF. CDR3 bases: TGTGCCAGCTCACTGGATATGGGTGCCTACGAGCAGTACTTC.